Below are 19 T cell receptor beta chains sequenced from a single sample in a study of T cell responses to AZD1222 COVID-19 vaccine. Repertoires were generated with immunoSEQ multiplex PCR, while TCRdb's copy carries only in-frame clones and drops some. Altogether 80,000 to 90,000 clones are present, more than 75% being singletons, with the ten largest covering 4% to 5.5%. Specimen: peripheral blood, collected on day 0 of MenACWY control vaccination. These receptors all stem from an adult in good health.

The chain uses TRBV9 and TRBJ2-7, with D unclear. Germline V gives CDR1 SGDLS, CDR2 YYNGEE. V was cut by 0 bases and J by 4 bases, with 8 bases left in between. CDR3 length: 13 residues. The CDR3 here is CASSVGDQYEQYF. CDR3 sequence (DNA): TGTGCCAGCAGCGTAGGAGACCAGTACGAGCAGTACTTC. The entire variable domain, with the rest obtained from reference TRBV9 and TRBJ2-7, is as follows: DSGVTQTPKHLITATGQRVTLRCSPRSGDLSVYWYQQSLDQGLQFLIQYYNGEERAKGNILERFSAQQFPDLHSELNLSSLELGDSALYFCASSVGDQYEQYFGPGTRLTVT.

The chain uses TRBV7-3 and TRBJ2-1; D uncertain. The CDR3 is 15 residues long. V was pared by 3 bases and J by 0 bases, with 9 bases between. The germline V gene has CDR1 SGHTA and CDR2 FQGTGA. CDR3 DNA sequence: TGTGCCAGCAGCTTCCTATTGAGCTCCTACAATGAGCAGTTCTTC. Encoded protein: CASSFLLSSYNEQFF.

The V call is TRBV5-1, the J call TRBJ1-1; TRBD1 aligns across 8 bases. Germline V gives CDR1 SGHRS, CDR2 YFSETQ. CDR3 length: 15 amino acids. With 5 bases clipped from V and 1 base from J, the junction kept 7 bases outside the gene matches. The CDR3 DNA is TGCGCCAGCAGGTATTCAGGGGGCGAGAACACTGAAGCTTTCTTT. Its translation is CASRYSGGENTEAFF.

Here the CDR3 reads CASSLEGQGDTEAFF. The CDR3 nucleotides are TGCGCCAGCAGCCTAGAAGGACAGGGGGACACTGAAGCTTTCTTT. This sequence joins TRBV4-3 and TRBJ1-1; 10 bases match TRBD1. The CDR3 runs to 15 residues. Germline CDR1 is LGHNA and CDR2 is YSLEER. After removal of 4 bases from V and 3 bases from J, the junction contained 5 bases not matched to a gene.

The chain joins TRBV7-9 to TRBJ1-3, with TRBD1 identical over 7 bases. The germline gives CDR1 SEHNR, CDR2 FQNEAQ (reference sequence). With V trimmed by 5 bases and J by 7 bases, 8 bases remained unmatched. The CDR3 length is 14 residues. CDR3: CASSVDRRVNTIYF. In DNA, the CDR3 is TGTGCCAGCAGCGTGGACAGGAGGGTGAACACCATATATTTT.

V usage is TRBV7-2 and J usage is TRBJ2-1, with TRBD2 matching 11 bases. The germline CDR1 and CDR2 sequences are SGHTA and FQGNSA. The CDR3 spans 15 residues. Germline trimming cut 7 bases from V and 9 bases from J; bases unmatched to any gene: 11. The CDR3 DNA reads as TGTGCCAGCACCGAACTAGCGGGAGAAAGAGGTGAGCAGTTCTTC. Protein sequence: CASTELAGERGEQFF.

As to this clone: A much larger clone differs by one base, so this may be a read error. The chain employs TRBV4-1 and TRBJ1-2, with 7 bases matching TRBD1. The V and J ends lost 4 bases and 4 bases, in that order; junction bases with no gene match: 15. Germline V gene lookup returns CDR1 MGHRA and CDR2 YSYEKL. The CDR3 loop spans 17 amino acids. CDR3: CASSPRGGTEDPYGYTF. Here the CDR3 DNA reads TGCGCCAGCAGCCCACGGGGCGGGACAGAGGACCCCTATGGCTACACCTTC.

The V gene is TRBV7-9, the J gene TRBJ2-7; D remains unclear. The CDR3 sequence is 13 residues long. Trimming removed 4 bases at V and 3 bases at J, with 10 bases between. From germline, CDR1 is SEHNR and CDR2 FQNEAQ (reference sequence). CDR3 bases: TGTGCCAGCAGCTCGACAAAAAACTACGAGCAGTACTTC. Translation gives CASSSTKNYEQYF.

The rearrangement joins TRBV4-3 to TRBJ1-2; D unclear. Trimming removed 1 base at V and 3 bases at J, with 18 bases between. Germline lookup yields CDR1 LGHNA and CDR2 YSLEER. CDR3 length: 17 amino acids. In nucleotides, the CDR3 is TGCGCCAGCAGCCAAGCGCGACGGGAGGGAGAGGACTATGGCTACACCTTC. Translating gives CASSQARREGEDYGYTF.

The rearrangement links TRBV28 to TRBJ1-6; no clear D. Trimming cost V 3 bases and J 7 bases, with 10 bases left between them. Germline lookup yields CDR1 MDHEN and CDR2 SYDVKM. This CDR3 has 14 residues. The DNA of the CDR3 is TGTGCCAGCAGTTTTCCGAGAACCAATTCACCCCTCCACTTT. It yields the protein CASSFPRTNSPLHF.

The CDR3 sequence: CATEGQGARYNSPLHF. CDR3 coding DNA: TGTGCCACGGAAGGACAGGGGGCGCGTTATAATTCACCCCTCCACTTT. The chain combines TRBV28 with TRBJ1-6, with TRBD1 matching 11 bases. The CDR3 is 16 residues long. The J segment lost 4 bases and the V segment lost 10 bases, leaving 9 bases of the junction unmatched. The V gene's germline CDR1 is MDHEN and CDR2 SYDVKM.

The gene calls are TRBV5-6 and TRBJ1-5; the match to TRBD1 covers 9 bases. Losses at the gene ends were 0 bases for V and 1 base for J; bases not matched to a gene: 2. There are 16 residues in the CDR3. Germline values: CDR1 SGHDT, CDR2 YYEEEE. CDR3 nucleotide sequence: TGTGCCAGCAGCTTGGCCGGGACAGGGAGCAATCAGCCCCAGCATTTT. Amino acid sequence: CASSLAGTGSNQPQHF. Full variable domain (missing parts from reference TRBV5-6 and TRBJ1-5): DAGVTQSPTHLIKTRGQQVTLRCSPKSGHDTVSWYQQALGQGPQFIFQYYEEEERQRGNFPDRFSGHQFPNYSSELNVNALLLGDSALYLCASSLAGTGSNQPQHFGDGTRLSIL.

The chain couples TRBV5-4 to TRBJ2-1, with TRBD1 matching over 9 bases. V lost 4 bases, J lost 7 bases, and 12 bases stayed unmatched. The germline V gene encodes CDR1 SGHNT and CDR2 YYREEE (reference sequence). The CDR3 extends over 16 amino acids. The CDR3 DNA reads TGTGCCAGCAGCCCGGGGGCGGGACAGGGAAAGAATGAGCAGTTCTTC. Translated: CASSPGAGQGKNEQFF.

V gene TRBV27 combines with J gene TRBJ1-2; D ambiguous. V lost 9 bases to trimming and J lost 2 bases, with 16 bases between them. This CDR3 is built from 14 residues. Germline values: CDR1 MNHEY, CDR2 SMNVEV (reference sequence). CDR3 amino acids: CASGNSYSNYGYTF. The CDR3 DNA reads as TGTGCCAGTGGGAACAGCTATTCAAACTATGGCTACACCTTC.

The chain recombines TRBV28 with TRBJ1-2, with D perhaps matching TRBD1 (6 bases). Germline V gene sequence: CDR1 MDHEN, CDR2 SYDVKM. V lost 1 base to trimming and J lost 2 bases, with 14 bases between them. The CDR3 sequence is 16 residues long. The CDR3 DNA reads TGTGCCAGCAGTTTATTAAGATTGCAGGGGAACTATGGCTACACCTTC. Its protein is CASSLLRLQGNYGYTF.

The V gene is TRBV15, the J gene TRBJ2-1; 7 bases agree with TRBD2. CDR1 and CDR2 from the germline V gene are LNHNV and YYDKDF (reference sequence). V shed 2 bases and J 4 bases; nucleotides not matched to a gene: 11. This CDR3 is 17 amino acids long. The CDR3 reads CATSRPATGTIYNEQFF. DNA of the CDR3: TGTGCCACCAGCAGACCCGCCACCGGGACTATTTACAATGAGCAGTTCTTC.

By proportion, this clone is medium-sized (0.01 to 0.1%). The chain joins TRBV28 to TRBJ1-1; TRBD1 matches at 10 bases. This CDR3 is built from 15 residues. Per germline, CDR1 MDHEN and CDR2 SYDVKM. V lost 7 bases, J lost 1 base, and 6 bases stayed unmatched. The CDR3 here is CASTPGQGTNTEAFF. The CDR3 region has the DNA TGTGCCAGCACCCCGGGACAGGGGACGAACACTGAAGCTTTCTTT.

V is TRBV28 and J is TRBJ1-1; a possible D gene is TRBD1 (5 bases). Trimming removed 4 bases from V and 0 bases from J, with 12 bases in between. The germline V gene encodes CDR1 MDHEN and CDR2 SYDVKM. The CDR3 is 15 amino acids. The CDR3 bases are TGTGCCAGCAGTTCCGCCGGGACGGTGAACACTGAAGCTTTCTTT. As protein: CASSSAGTVNTEAFF.

The gene calls are TRBV27 and TRBJ2-3; 8 bases are shared with TRBD2. J was trimmed by 6 bases and V by 8 bases; bases with no gene match: 7. Germline lookup yields CDR1 MNHEY and CDR2 SMNVEV (reference sequence). The CDR3 totals 13 residues. The CDR3 bases are TGTGCCAGCCGGCGGGAGGATGGGGATACGCAGTATTTT. It is translated as CASRREDGDTQYF.